One sample yielded the 30 T cell receptor beta chains listed below, sequenced in a study of T cell repertoires in cytomegalovirus infection. No antigen is known for these receptors. TCRdb itself ran the reads through MiXCR, one entry per CDR3 protein. The table shows roughly 500,000 distinct CDR3 sequences, with roughly a third occurring only once. The input for sequencing was cultured PBMCs, taken from culture after CMV antigen stimulation. Receptors were obtained from a human donor in good health (CMV status not recorded). Some clones in this sample may be carry-over from other donors' samples.

This clonotype was recorded a few times. This chain joins TRBV7-2 and TRBJ1-3; D not certain. The germline gives CDR1 SGHTA, CDR2 FQGNSA. The V and J ends lost 5 bases and 0 bases respectively, with 14 bases between them. The CDR3 length is 16 residues. The CDR3 is CASSPSPARSGNTIYF. CDR3 nucleotide sequence: TGTGCCAGCAGCCCGAGCCCGGCACGCTCTGGAAACACCATATATTTT.

This clonotype was counted only a few times. This chain uses TRBV20-1 with TRBJ2-1; no reliable D call. Germline values: CDR1 DFQATT, CDR2 SNEGSKA (reference sequence). CDR3 length: 13 amino acids. V dropped 6 bases and J dropped 4 bases, with 13 bases sitting between them. CDR3 DNA: TGCAGTGCCGCCGAGCTACGTTACAATGAGCAGTTCTTC. Translating it yields CSAAELRYNEQFF.

A single count supports this clonotype. The genes are TRBV6-2 or TRBV6-3 and TRBJ2-2, with 14 bases identical to TRBD2. Germline trimming cut 4 bases from V and 1 base from J; bases unmatched to any gene: 8. There are 19 residues in the CDR3. Germline V gene sequence: CDR1 MNHEY, CDR2 SVGEGT. The CDR3 spells CASSFTTSGRAMNTGELFF. In DNA form, the CDR3 reads TGTGCCAGCAGTTTCACGACTAGCGGGAGGGCGATGAACACCGGGGAGCTGTTTTTT.

This rearrangement joins TRBV20-1 to TRBJ2-7, with 11 nucleotides matching TRBD2. The CDR3 totals 14 residues. The V gene end was trimmed by 3 bases and the J gene end by 4 bases; junction bases not matched to a gene: 5. Germline V lookup: CDR1 DFQATT, CDR2 SNEGSKA (reference sequence). The CDR3 region has the DNA TGCAGTGCTAGCGCTACTAGCGGGAGATACGAGCAGTACTTC. It translates to CSASATSGRYEQYF.

The chain has TRBV12-3 or TRBV12-4 and TRBJ2-2; D is possibly TRBD1 or TRBD2 (5 bases each). The CDR3 contains 16 residues. Trimming stripped 2 bases from V and 4 bases from J, with 14 bases between. Here the CDR3 DNA reads TGTGCCAGCAGTTTAAAATCGGGACCCTCCACCGGGGAGCTGTTTTTT. Protein sequence: CASSLKSGPSTGELFF.

V and J are TRBV28 and TRBJ2-2; D may be TRBD2 (6 bases). The CDR3 is 16 residues long. CDR1 is MDHEN, CDR2 SYDVKM, per germline. V lost 8 bases to trimming and J lost 6 bases, with 22 bases between them. The CDR3 spells CASVPGGSSRSGELFF. DNA for the CDR3: TGTGCCAGCGTACCCGGGGGTAGCTCGAGGTCCGGGGAGCTGTTTTTT. The full variable domain, rest sourced from reference TRBV28 and TRBJ2-2, is DVKVTQSSRYLVKRTGEKVFLECVQDMDHENMFWYRQDPGLGLRLIYFSYDVKMKEKGDIPEGYSVSREKKERFSLILESASTNQTSMYLCASVPGGSSRSGELFFGEGSRLTVL.

This clonotype appeared a few times. V usage is TRBV19 and J usage is TRBJ1-5; 10 bases line up with TRBD1. V shed 3 bases and J 5 bases; nucleotides not matched to a gene: 7. Germline V gives CDR1 LNHDA, CDR2 SQIVND (reference sequence). The CDR3 is made up of 16 amino acids. The CDR3, as DNA: TGTGCCAGTAGTATTGGGACAGGGGCCTTCTATCAGCCCCAGCATTTT. It encodes CASSIGTGAFYQPQHF.

The chain employs TRBV12-3 or TRBV12-4 and TRBJ2-7; 8 positions agree with TRBD2. The CDR3 covers 14 residues. The junction had 6 bases not matched to a gene; V was cut back by 5 bases and J by 3 bases. The CDR3 is CASSPRLARYEQYF. For the CDR3, the DNA is TGTGCCAGCAGTCCCCGACTAGCGCGCTACGAGCAGTACTTC.

CDR3 protein: CASSPGQSTQYF. In DNA, the CDR3 is TGTGCCAGCAGCCCGGGACAGTCGACCCAGTACTTC. The rearrangement joins TRBV7-6 to TRBJ2-5; 7 bases are shared with TRBD1. CDR3 length: 12 amino acids. Trimming took 5 bases from V and 7 from J; bases not matched to a gene: 4. Germline V CDR1 and CDR2: SGHVS, FNYEAQ.

This chain uses TRBV4-1 with TRBJ2-3, with 10 bases aligning to TRBD2. CDR1 is MGHRA, CDR2 YSYEKL, per germline. The V and J ends lost 0 bases and 4 bases, in that order; junction bases with no gene match: 7. The CDR3 has 17 residues. The CDR3 loop is CASSQEVELAGADTQYF. The CDR3 DNA reads as TGCGCCAGCAGCCAAGAAGTGGAGCTAGCGGGAGCAGATACGCAGTATTTT.

This chain connects TRBV6-2 or TRBV6-3 to TRBJ2-2; 11 positions match TRBD2. This CDR3 contains 20 residues. Unmatched junction bases numbered 16, after V lost 4 bases and J lost 3 bases. CDR1 is MNHEY, CDR2 SVGEGT, per germline. The CDR3 DNA reads TGTGCCAGCAGTTCCTACGGGACTAGCGGCCGACCGAGGGACACCGGGGAGCTGTTTTTT. Encoded protein: CASSSYGTSGRPRDTGELFF.

The table lists this clonotype with a few counts. This sequence joins TRBV15 and TRBJ2-5, with 7 nucleotides matching TRBD2. The CDR3 consists of 15 residues. Germline values: CDR1 LNHNV, CDR2 YYDKDF (reference sequence). V was pared by 1 base and J by 2 bases, with 4 bases of the junction left unmatched. The CDR3, as DNA: TGTGCCACCAGCAGAGGGGTGGGAGGGCAAGAGACCCAGTACTTC. As protein: CATSRGVGGQETQYF. The full variable domain, with the rest looked up from reference TRBV15 and TRBJ2-5, is DAMVIQNPRYQVTQFGKPVTLSCSQTLNHNVMYWYQQKSSQAPKLLFHYYDKDFNNEADTPDNFQSRRPNTSFCFLDIRSPGLGDTAMYLCATSRGVGGQETQYFGPGTRLLVL.

The sample holds many counts of this clonotype. CDR3 nucleotides: TGTGCCAGCAGCTCGCTCTCTGGCACTGAAGCTTTCTTT. This sequence encodes CASSSLSGTEAFF. V is TRBV7-9 and J is TRBJ1-1; D is undetermined. In germline, CDR1 is SEHNR, CDR2 FQNEAQ (reference sequence). Trimming pared 4 bases from V and 4 bases from J, leaving 10 bases between. The CDR3 length is 13 residues.

The CDR3 sequence: CASSYEGAYEQYF. The CDR3 bases are TGTGCCAGCAGTTACGAGGGAGCCTACGAGCAGTACTTC. The V call is TRBV6-6, the J call TRBJ2-7, with D maybe TRBD2 (5 bases). Per germline, CDR1 MNHNY and CDR2 SVGAGI (reference sequence). The CDR3 is 13 residues long. The V gene lost 2 bases and the J gene lost 2 bases, with 7 bases spanning the gap.

This clonotype was counted only a few times. This sequence joins TRBV28 and TRBJ2-5, with 9 bases aligning to TRBD2. Germline V gene lookup returns CDR1 MDHEN and CDR2 SYDVKM. J lost 5 bases, V lost 5 bases, and 6 bases had no gene match. CDR3 length equals 14 residues. CDR3 sequence: CASSKAGGGETQYF. CDR3 nucleotide sequence: TGTGCCAGCAGTAAAGCGGGGGGAGGGGAGACCCAGTACTTC.

This clonotype was picked up many times. The rearrangement links TRBV7-2 to TRBJ1-6; D unclear. The CDR3 extends over 14 amino acids. Trimming cost V 1 base and J 5 bases, with 6 bases left between them. Germline V gene sequence: CDR1 SGHTA, CDR2 FQGNSA. In nucleotides, the CDR3 is TGTGCCAGCAGCTTAGACAGCGATAATTCACCCCTCCACTTT. Translating gives CASSLDSDNSPLHF.

In this sample, this clonotype turned up a few times. J is TRBJ2-7 and V is TRBV6-2 or TRBV6-3; 9 bases line up with TRBD2. V trimming: 0 bases; J trimming: 5 bases; junction bases outside the gene matches: 11. This CDR3 has 17 amino acids. Germline assignment: CDR1 MNHEY and CDR2 SVGEGT. CDR3 loop: CASSYSDRGRARDEQYV. The CDR3 DNA reads TGTGCCAGCAGTTACTCGGATCGCGGGAGGGCGCGGGACGAGCAGTACGTC.

J is TRBJ2-1 and V is TRBV7-8, with 9 bases fitting TRBD1. The J segment lost 7 bases and the V segment lost 5 bases, leaving 9 bases of the junction unmatched. Germline loops: CDR1 SGHVS, CDR2 FQNEAQ. This CDR3 is 15 amino acids long. CDR3 nucleotides: TGTGCCAGCAGCCTAGGACAGGGGATGGGGAATGAGCAGTTCTTC. Translated: CASSLGQGMGNEQFF.

The chain is built from TRBV5-6 and TRBJ2-7; D possibly corresponds to TRBD1 (6 bases). Germline CDR1 and CDR2: SGHDT and YYEEEE. This CDR3 spans 15 amino acids. Trimming stripped 0 bases from V and 2 bases from J, with 12 bases between. The CDR3 nucleotides read TGTGCCAGCAGCTTGGATTCAGGGGCGGCCTACGAGCAGTACTTC. Residues: CASSLDSGAAYEQYF.

V is TRBV19 and J is TRBJ1-1; D uncertain. V was trimmed by 0 bases and J by 0 bases, leaving 5 bases between them. This CDR3 region has 14 residues. Germline V gives CDR1 LNHDA, CDR2 SQIVND (reference sequence). The CDR3 loop reads CASSIDLMNTEAFF. In nucleotides, the CDR3 is TGTGCCAGTAGTATAGATCTAATGAACACTGAAGCTTTCTTT.

This clonotype was seen repeatedly, ten times or more. The V gene is TRBV7-2, the J gene TRBJ1-4, with no clear D. The CDR3 length is 12 residues. The germline gives CDR1 SGHTA, CDR2 FQGNSA. The V and J ends lost 5 bases and 11 bases respectively, with 12 bases between them. The CDR3 nucleotides are TGTGCCAGCAGCAACCCGCCGGGGAAACTGTTTTTT. It encodes CASSNPPGKLFF. Complete variable domain (other parts from reference TRBV7-2 and TRBJ1-4): GAGVSQSPSNKVTEKGKDVELRCDPISGHTALYWYRQSLGQGLEFLIYFQGNSAPDKSGLPSDRFSAERTGGSVSTLTIQRTQQEDSAVYLCASSNPPGKLFFGSGTQLSVL.

The rearrangement joins TRBV6-2 or TRBV6-3 to TRBJ2-1, with TRBD1 matching 11 bases. Trimming cost V 7 bases and J 7 bases; bases outside gene matches: 6. The length of the CDR3 is 14 residues. Germline V gives CDR1 MNHEY, CDR2 SVGEGT. The CDR3 protein is CASIPRDRGNEQFF. The CDR3 DNA reads TGTGCCAGCATTCCCCGGGACAGGGGGAATGAGCAGTTCTTC.

This clonotype was detected once. This chain joins TRBV27 and TRBJ1-6, with D perhaps TRBD1 (5 bases). The CDR3 has 14 amino acids. CDR1 and CDR2 (germline): MNHEY, SMNVEV (reference sequence). V was pared by 6 bases and J by 7 bases, with 13 bases between. The CDR3 DNA reads as TGTGCCAGCAGCCCAGGGCGGGGGAATTCACCCCTCCACTTT. This encodes CASSPGRGNSPLHF.

This clonotype was seen repeatedly, ten times or more. The chain links TRBV6-1 to TRBJ2-1, with 13 bases identical to TRBD2. The CDR3 spans 17 residues. Germline CDR1 MNHNS, CDR2 SASEGT. The V and J ends lost 6 bases and 6 bases, in that order; junction bases with no gene match: 11. CDR3 nucleotide sequence: TGTGCCAGCAGACCTACGGGACTAGCGGGATCCGGCAATGAGCAGTTCTTC. Its translation: CASRPTGLAGSGNEQFF.

This clonotype was detected a few times. V and J are TRBV27 and TRBJ2-5; 11 nucleotides line up with TRBD2. This CDR3 spans 17 amino acids. CDR1 is MNHEY, CDR2 SMNVEV, per germline (reference sequence). After removal of 7 bases from V and 4 bases from J, the junction contained 14 bases not matched to a gene. CDR3 loop: CASKKGSLAGGLETQYF. DNA for the CDR3: TGTGCCAGCAAAAAAGGAAGTCTAGCGGGAGGATTAGAGACCCAGTACTTC.

V and J are TRBV3-1 and TRBJ1-3; D unresolved. Germline V gene lookup returns CDR1 LGHDT and CDR2 YNNKEL (reference sequence). With 6 bases removed from V and 0 bases from J, the gap between germline ends came to 9 bases. This CDR3 comprises 14 residues. The CDR3 reads CASRAGDSGNTIYF. The CDR3 DNA reads TGTGCCAGCAGGGCCGGGGACTCTGGAAACACCATATATTTT.

This chain uses TRBV5-1 with TRBJ1-4, with TRBD1 matching over 7 bases. The CDR3 contains 16 residues. Germline assignment: CDR1 SGHRS and CDR2 YFSETQ. V was pared by 0 bases and J by 4 bases, with 6 bases of the junction left unmatched. The CDR3 coding sequence is TGCGCCAGCAGCTTGGGTATCGGGACAGTTAATGAAAAACTGTTTTTT. It specifies CASSLGIGTVNEKLFF.

DNA of the CDR3: TGTGCCAGCAGCATTCGGACGGCCAACCAAGAGACCCAGTACTTC. Residues: CASSIRTANQETQYF. The chain links TRBV7-2 to TRBJ2-5; no definite D call. CDR1 SGHTA and CDR2 FQGNSA come from the germline V gene. Trimming took 5 bases from V and 0 from J, leaving 13 bases between them. The CDR3 is made up of 15 amino acids.

This clonotype has just a few counts. The CDR3 sequence is CASSYSMKRTGNTEAFF. The CDR3 DNA sequence: TGTGCCAGCAGTTACTCGATGAAGCGGACAGGGAACACTGAAGCTTTCTTT. The chain links TRBV6-5 to TRBJ1-1; 7 bases match TRBD1. The CDR3 spans 17 residues. Germline lookup yields CDR1 MNHEY and CDR2 SVGAGI. V gave up 0 bases and J gave up 1 base; unmatched junction bases: 8.

The chain couples TRBV29-1 to TRBJ2-1, with D maybe TRBD2 (6 bases). The CDR3 sequence is 15 residues long. V was cut by 3 bases and J by 2 bases, with 14 bases left in between. The germline gives CDR1 SQVTM, CDR2 ANQGSEA. CDR3 region: CSVENVAGPYNEQFF. CDR3 DNA: TGCAGCGTTGAGAATGTGGCGGGACCCTACAATGAGCAGTTCTTC.